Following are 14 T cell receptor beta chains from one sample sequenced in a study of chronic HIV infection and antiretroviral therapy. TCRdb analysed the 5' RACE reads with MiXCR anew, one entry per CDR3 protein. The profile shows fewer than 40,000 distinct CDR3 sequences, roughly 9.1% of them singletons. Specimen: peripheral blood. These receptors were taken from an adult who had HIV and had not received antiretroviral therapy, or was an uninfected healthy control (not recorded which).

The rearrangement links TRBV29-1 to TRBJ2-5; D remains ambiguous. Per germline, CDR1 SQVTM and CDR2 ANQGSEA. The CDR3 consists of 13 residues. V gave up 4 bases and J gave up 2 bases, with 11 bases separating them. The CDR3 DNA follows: TGCAGCGTTGGCTCGAGACGGCAAGAGACCCAGTACTTC. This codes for CSVGSRRQETQYF.

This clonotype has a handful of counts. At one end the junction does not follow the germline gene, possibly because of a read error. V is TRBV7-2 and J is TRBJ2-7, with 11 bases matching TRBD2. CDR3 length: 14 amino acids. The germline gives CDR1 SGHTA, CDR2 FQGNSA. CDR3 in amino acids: CASSLAGGIYEQYF. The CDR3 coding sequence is TGTGCCAGCAGCCTAGCGGGAGGAATCTACGAGCAGTACTTC.

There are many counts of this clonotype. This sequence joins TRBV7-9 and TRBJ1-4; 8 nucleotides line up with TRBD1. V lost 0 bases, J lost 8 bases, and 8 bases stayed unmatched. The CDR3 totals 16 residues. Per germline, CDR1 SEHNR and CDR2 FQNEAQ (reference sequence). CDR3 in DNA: TGTGCCAGCAGCTTAGCCGGGGACAGGCTTGGGGAAAAACTGTTTTTT. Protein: CASSLAGDRLGEKLFF.

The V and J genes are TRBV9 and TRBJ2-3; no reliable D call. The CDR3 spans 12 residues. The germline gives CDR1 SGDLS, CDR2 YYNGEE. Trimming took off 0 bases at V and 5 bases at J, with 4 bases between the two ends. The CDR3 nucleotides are TGTGCCAGCAGCGTAGGGGGAGATACGCAGTATTTT. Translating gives CASSVGGDTQYF.

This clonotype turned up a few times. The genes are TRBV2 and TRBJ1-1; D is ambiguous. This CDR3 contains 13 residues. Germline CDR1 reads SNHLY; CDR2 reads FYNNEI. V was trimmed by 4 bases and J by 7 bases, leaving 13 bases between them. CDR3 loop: CASSVGEGIEAFF. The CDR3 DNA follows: TGTGCCAGCAGTGTGGGAGAAGGGATTGAAGCTTTCTTT. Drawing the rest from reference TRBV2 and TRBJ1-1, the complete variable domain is EPEVTQTPSHQVTQMGQEVILRCVPISNHLYFYWYRQILGQKVEFLVSFYNNEISEKSEIFDDQFSVERPDGSNFTLKIRSTKLEDSAMYFCASSVGEGIEAFFGQGTRLTVV.

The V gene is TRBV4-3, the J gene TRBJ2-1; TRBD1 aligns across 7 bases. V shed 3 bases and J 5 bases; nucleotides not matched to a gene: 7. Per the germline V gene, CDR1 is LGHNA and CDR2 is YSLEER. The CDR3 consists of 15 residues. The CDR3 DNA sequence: TGCGCCAGCAGCCACGAACAGGGGCAAAACAATGAGCAGTTCTTC. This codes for CASSHEQGQNNEQFF.

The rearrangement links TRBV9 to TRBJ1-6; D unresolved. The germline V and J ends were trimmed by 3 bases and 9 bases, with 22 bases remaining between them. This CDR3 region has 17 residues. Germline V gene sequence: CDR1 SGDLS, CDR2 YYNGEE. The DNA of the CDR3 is TGTGCCAGCAGCGATCGGGAGGCCGGGCCCCCCAGTTCACCCCTCCACTTT. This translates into CASSDREAGPPSSPLHF.

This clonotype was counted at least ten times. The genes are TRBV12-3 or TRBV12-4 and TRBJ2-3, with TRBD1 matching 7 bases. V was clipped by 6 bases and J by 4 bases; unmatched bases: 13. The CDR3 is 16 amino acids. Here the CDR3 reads CASRPRDSFSADTQYF. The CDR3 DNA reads TGTGCCAGCAGACCTAGGGACAGTTTCTCCGCAGATACGCAGTATTTT.

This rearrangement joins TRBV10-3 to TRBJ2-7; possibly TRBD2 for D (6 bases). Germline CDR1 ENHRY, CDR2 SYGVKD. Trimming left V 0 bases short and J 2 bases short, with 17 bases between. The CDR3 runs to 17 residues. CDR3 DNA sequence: TGTGCCATCAGTGAGTCGAATTCAGCGGGCCACCCCTACGAGCAGTACTTC. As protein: CAISESNSAGHPYEQYF.

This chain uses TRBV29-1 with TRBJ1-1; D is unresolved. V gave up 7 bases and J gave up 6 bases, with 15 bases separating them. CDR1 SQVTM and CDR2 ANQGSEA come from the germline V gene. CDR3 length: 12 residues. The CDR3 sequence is CSARTASPEAFF. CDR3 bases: TGCAGCGCTAGGACGGCGAGTCCTGAAGCTTTCTTT.

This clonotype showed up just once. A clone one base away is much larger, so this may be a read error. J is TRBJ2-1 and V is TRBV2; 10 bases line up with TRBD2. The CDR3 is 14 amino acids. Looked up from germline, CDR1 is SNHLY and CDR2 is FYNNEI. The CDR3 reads CASRAGTSDNEHFF. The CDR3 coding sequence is TGTGCCAGCAGGGCCGGGACTAGCGATAATGAGCATTTCTTC.

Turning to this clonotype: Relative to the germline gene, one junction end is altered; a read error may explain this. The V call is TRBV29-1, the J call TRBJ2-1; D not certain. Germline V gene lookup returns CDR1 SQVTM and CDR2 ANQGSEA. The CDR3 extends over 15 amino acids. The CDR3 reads CSVEGVRSSYNEQFF. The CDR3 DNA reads TGCAGCGTGGAAGGTGTCAGAAGCTCCTACAATGAGCAGTTCTTC.

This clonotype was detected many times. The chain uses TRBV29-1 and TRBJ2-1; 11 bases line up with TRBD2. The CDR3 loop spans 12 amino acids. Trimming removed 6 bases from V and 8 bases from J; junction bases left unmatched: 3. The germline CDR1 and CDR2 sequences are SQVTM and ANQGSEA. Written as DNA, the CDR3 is TGCAGCGTATCGACTAGCGGGGATGAGCAGTTCTTC. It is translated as CSVSTSGDEQFF.

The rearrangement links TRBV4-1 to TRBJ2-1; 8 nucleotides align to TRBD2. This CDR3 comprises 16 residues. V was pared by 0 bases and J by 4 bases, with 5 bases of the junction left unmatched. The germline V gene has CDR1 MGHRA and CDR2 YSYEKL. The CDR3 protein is CASSQDGGGRYNEQFF. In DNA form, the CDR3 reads TGCGCCAGCAGCCAAGATGGTGGCGGGAGGTACAATGAGCAGTTCTTC.